This T cell receptor (beta chain) was sequenced for a study of early stage breast cancer tumors. In the study overall: ER+/PR+/HER2- status applied to about 80% of the 16 invasive breast tumors. Study-level findings and limits: In about 90% of the 16 patients, blood comparison separated tumor from normal breast.

Each sample had two DNA replicates, approximately 0.52 ug blood or roughly 1.5 ug tissue. This table comes from immunoSEQ multiplex PCR, and its TCRdb copy is limited to in-frame clones, with some not included. The sample yields almost 55,000 clones, about 93% seen once. In regard to this clone: Its cognate antigen is unknown.

CDR1 LNHNV and CDR2 YYDKDF come from the germline V gene (reference sequence). This CDR3 has 17 amino acids. With 4 bases clipped from V and 7 bases from J, the junction kept 14 bases outside the gene matches. Sequencing was done on a sample of blood. The sequence was collected from a person aged 65-85 years with breast cancer. The J gene is TRBJ1-5, the V gene TRBV15, with TRBD1 matching over 9 bases. The CDR3 loop is CATSTPLDRGSNQPQHF. The CDR3 coding sequence is TGTGCCACCAGCACCCCTCTGGACAGGGGATCGAACCAGCCCCAGCATTTT.